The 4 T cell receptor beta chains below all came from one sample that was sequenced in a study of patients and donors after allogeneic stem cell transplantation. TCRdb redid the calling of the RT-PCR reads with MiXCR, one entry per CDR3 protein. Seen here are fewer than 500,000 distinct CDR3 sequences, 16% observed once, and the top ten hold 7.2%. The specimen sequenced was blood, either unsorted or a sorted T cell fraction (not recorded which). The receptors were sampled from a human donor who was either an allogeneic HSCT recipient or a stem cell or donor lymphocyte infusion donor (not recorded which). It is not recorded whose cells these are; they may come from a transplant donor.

The CDR3 DNA is TGTGCCAGCAGCTTAGCGGACTTAGGGCAGTATTTT. It is translated as CASSLADLGQYF. V and J are TRBV7-9 and TRBJ2-3, with D possibly TRBD2 on 5 matching bases. Germline V gene sequence: CDR1 SEHNR, CDR2 FQNEAQ (reference sequence). V lost 0 bases to trimming and J lost 11 bases, with 9 bases between them. CDR3 length: 12 amino acids. The full variable domain, in which reference TRBV7-9 and TRBJ2-3 provide the parts outside the CDR3, is DTGVSQNPRHKITKRGQNVTFRCDPISEHNRLYWYRQTLGQGPEFLTYFQNEAQLEKSRLLSDRFSAERPKGSFSTLEIQRTEQGDSAMYLCASSLADLGQYFGPGTRLTVL.

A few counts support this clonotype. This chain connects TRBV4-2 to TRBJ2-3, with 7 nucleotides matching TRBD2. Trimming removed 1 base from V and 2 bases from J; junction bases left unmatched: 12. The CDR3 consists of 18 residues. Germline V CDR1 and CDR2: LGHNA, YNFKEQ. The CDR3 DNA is TGTGCCAGCAGCCAAGCCAGCGGGGCCGCCCATTACACAGATACGCAGTATTTT. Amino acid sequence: CASSQASGAAHYTDTQYF.

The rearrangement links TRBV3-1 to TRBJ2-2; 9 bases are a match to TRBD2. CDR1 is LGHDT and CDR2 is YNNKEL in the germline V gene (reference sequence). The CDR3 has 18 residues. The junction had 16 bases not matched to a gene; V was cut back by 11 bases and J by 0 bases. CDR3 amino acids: CASHVRGREGPNTGELFF. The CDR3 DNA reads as TGTGCCTCCCACGTGCGTGGGCGGGAGGGCCCGAACACCGGGGAGCTGTTTTTT.

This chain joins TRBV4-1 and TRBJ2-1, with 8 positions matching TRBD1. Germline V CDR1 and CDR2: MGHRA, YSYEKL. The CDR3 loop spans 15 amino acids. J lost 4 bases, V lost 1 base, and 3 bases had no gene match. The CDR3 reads CASSQGQGRYNEQFF. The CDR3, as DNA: TGCGCCAGCAGCCAAGGACAGGGGCGATACAATGAGCAGTTCTTC.